This T cell receptor (beta chain) was captured by sequencing in a study of blood T cell repertoires in COVID-19. The wider study: The United States, Italy and Spain supplied acute and convalescent COVID-19 samples. From T cells, B-cell-depleted T cells, or PBMCs came the material, which was cDNA or gDNA.

As processed by the authors: It was from reference gene primer amplification that nucleated cell counts were estimated. Method: immunoSEQ multiplex PCR; TCRdb's copy keeps in-frame clones and lacks some. Clonal size and the V and J genes are those of that table, whereas D and trimming came from the DNA. The sample has roughly 500,000 clones, roughly 89% seen once; the top ten hold around 0.92%. CDR3 size: 18 residues. Germline CDR1 reads MNHEY; CDR2 reads SVGEGT. V dropped 5 bases and J dropped 0; count of bases not matched to a gene: 8. The TCR was taken from a man younger than 35 with COVID-19, enrolled during active disease. The sample was peripheral blood. The genes are TRBV6-2 or TRBV6-3 and TRBJ2-3; TRBD2 aligns across 13 bases. This CDR3 is CASSLGLAGPRSTDTQYF. CDR3 DNA sequence: TGTGCCAGCAGTCTGGGACTAGCGGGACCCCGCAGCACAGATACGCAGTATTTT.